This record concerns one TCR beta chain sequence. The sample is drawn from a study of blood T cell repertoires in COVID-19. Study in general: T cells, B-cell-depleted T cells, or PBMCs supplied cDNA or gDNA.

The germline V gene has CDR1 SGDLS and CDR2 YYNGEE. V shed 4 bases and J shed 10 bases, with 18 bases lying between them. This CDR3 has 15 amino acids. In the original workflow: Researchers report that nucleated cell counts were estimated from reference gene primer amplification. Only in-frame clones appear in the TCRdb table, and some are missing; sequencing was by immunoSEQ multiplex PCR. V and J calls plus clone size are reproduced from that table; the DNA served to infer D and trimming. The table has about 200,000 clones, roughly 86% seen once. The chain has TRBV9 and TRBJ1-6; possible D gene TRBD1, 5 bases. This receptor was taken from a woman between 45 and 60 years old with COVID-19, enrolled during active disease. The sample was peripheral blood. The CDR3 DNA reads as TGTGCCAGCAGCACCACCGATTCGGGGGACTCACCCCTCCACTTT. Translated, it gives CASSTTDSGDSPLHF.